The present T cell receptor beta chain was sequenced within a study of regulatory T cells in long-lasting Graves disease. Broader study findings: TCR diversity was lower in persistent Graves' patients (versus newly diagnosed ones).

TCR beta libraries were built with iRepertoire HTBI primers and Arm-PCR of CDR3 regions. Each CDR3 protein is one row after TCRdb ran MiXCR on the multiplex PCR reads. This table has about 450,000 distinct CDR3 sequences, about 14% appearing once. Time point: newly diagnosed GD, antithyroid drugs for less than 3 months. PBMC RNA served as the TCR library source. The germline CDR1 and CDR2 sequences are LGHDT and YNNKEL (reference sequence). The CDR3 runs to 15 residues. Notes on this clonotype: The target antigen is unknown.

This same sample was also part of a study on T cells in Graves' hyperthyroidism and ophthalmopathy. As reported in that work: TCR CDR3 regions were first amplified by RT-PCR with HTBI primers. Blood held most thyroid clonotypes expanded above 0.001 frequency.

Sequenced material: peripheral blood mononuclear cells (PBMCs), taken at new diagnosis, from a patient treated with antithyroid drugs. The V call is TRBV3-1, the J call TRBJ2-3, with a tentative D call TRBD2 (6 bases). The DNA end is a closer match to TRBJ2-7, so the J assignment may be wrong. The TCR was taken from a woman in her forties or fifties with Graves disease. The CDR3 DNA reads TGTGCCAGCAGCCAGCCCGGTATAGGGAGGTACGAGCAGTACTTC. This translates into CASSQPGIGRYEQYF.